These 26 T cell receptor beta chains were all obtained from the same sample, sequenced in a study of blood T cell repertoires in COVID-19. Profiling relied on immunoSEQ multiplex PCR, and the TCRdb table lists in-frame clones only, not all of them. Here the sample spans 95,000 to 150,000 clones, approximately 90% being singletons. The sequencing input was peripheral blood. These receptors came from a man in his forties or fifties with COVID-19, enrolled during active disease.

The chain links TRBV5-1 to TRBJ2-5, with D possibly TRBD1 on 6 matching bases. CDR1 SGHRS and CDR2 YFSETQ come from the germline V gene. The CDR3 contains 15 residues. Trimming cost V 0 bases and J 4 bases, with 13 bases left between them. The CDR3 protein is CASSLGGQGGETQYF. CDR3 sequence (DNA): TGCGCCAGCAGCTTGGGGGGGCAGGGCGGAGAGACCCAGTACTTC.

The chain employs TRBV5-4 and TRBJ1-2, with a tentative D call TRBD1 (5 bases). CDR1 is SGHNT and CDR2 is YYREEE in the germline V gene (reference sequence). This CDR3 has 13 amino acids. Trimming pared 0 bases from V and 11 bases from J, leaving 14 bases between. This CDR3 reads CASSLGRGPSYTF. In DNA, the CDR3 is TGTGCCAGCAGCTTGGGAAGGGGCCCATCTTACACCTTC.

This clone was seen a handful of times. The chain combines TRBV5-4 with TRBJ2-3; 7 positions match TRBD1. This CDR3 comprises 13 residues. Germline V gene data show CDR1 as SGHNT and CDR2 as YYREEE (reference sequence). Trimming cost V 3 bases and J 4 bases; bases outside gene matches: 2. The CDR3 spells CASSWDSPDTQYF. CDR3 nucleotides: TGTGCCAGCAGCTGGGACAGTCCAGATACGCAGTATTTT.

The sample holds one count of this clone. This chain uses TRBV7-2 with TRBJ2-7; D is perhaps TRBD2 (6 bases). This CDR3 region has 15 residues. V was cut by 1 base and J by 5 bases, with 15 bases left in between. The germline CDR1 and CDR2 sequences are SGHTA and FQGNSA. This CDR3 is CASSLVASELNEQYF. CDR3 in DNA: TGTGCCAGCAGCTTAGTGGCTAGCGAACTCAACGAGCAGTACTTC.

CDR3 sequence reads: CASRRATAGGEKLFF. The DNA of the CDR3 is TGTGCCAGCAGACGAGCGACGGCCGGCGGGGAAAAACTGTTTTTT. The chain has TRBV6-5 and TRBJ1-4, with D uncertain. V was trimmed by 6 bases and J by 8 bases, leaving 19 bases between them. The CDR3 runs to 15 residues. CDR1 and CDR2 (germline): MNHEY, SVGAGI.

The gene calls are TRBV7-2 and TRBJ2-3; 7 nucleotides align to TRBD2. V lost 4 bases, J lost 8 bases, and 6 bases stayed unmatched. This CDR3 is built from 13 residues. The germline CDR1 and CDR2 sequences are SGHTA and FQGNSA. The CDR3 nucleotides read TGTGCCAGCAGCTCCCTAGCGGAGGGTACGCAGTATTTT. This codes for CASSSLAEGTQYF.

V and J are TRBV7-3 and TRBJ1-5, with D uncertain. The CDR3 extends over 12 amino acids. The ends were cut back, 7 bases at V and 4 bases at J, with 8 bases in the middle. The germline V gene encodes CDR1 SGHTA and CDR2 FQGTGA. The CDR3 DNA is TGTGCCAGCACCTGGCGGAATCAGCCCCAGCATTTT. This gives the protein CASTWRNQPQHF.

The J gene is TRBJ2-2, the V gene TRBV7-2, with D maybe TRBD2 (6 bases). V lost 5 bases to trimming and J lost 9 bases, with 13 bases between them. Germline V gene sequence: CDR1 SGHTA, CDR2 FQGNSA. The length of the CDR3 is 13 residues. CDR3 sequence reads: CASSQTGGRELFF. In DNA, the CDR3 is TGTGCCAGCAGCCAAACCGGAGGGCGGGAGCTGTTTTTT.

The rearrangement joins TRBV5-8 to TRBJ2-3; 8 bases are a match to TRBD2. There are 15 residues in the CDR3. The ends lost 2 bases at V and 3 bases at J; junction bases unmatched: 5. Germline assignment: CDR1 SGHTS and CDR2 YDEGEE. CDR3 loop: CASSLQAGVTDTQYF. CDR3 coding DNA: TGTGCCAGCAGCTTACAAGCGGGAGTAACAGATACGCAGTATTTT.

The chain combines TRBV5-6 with TRBJ2-7; TRBD1 is a possible D gene (6 bases). CDR3 length: 15 amino acids. Germline CDR1 SGHDT, CDR2 YYEEEE. Between the trimmed V and J ends, which lost 0 bases and 4 bases, there was a span of 14 bases. As DNA, the CDR3 is TGTGCCAGCAGCTTGGTATCACAGGGCGGTTACGAGCAGTACGTC. Its protein is CASSLVSQGGYEQYV.

The gene calls are TRBV6-6 and TRBJ2-7, with a possible D match to TRBD1 (5 bases). Trimming cost V 2 bases and J 0 bases, with 8 bases left between them. The CDR3 spans 14 residues. The germline V gene has CDR1 MNHNY and CDR2 SVGAGI (reference sequence). CDR3 loop: CASSYGQGSYEQYF. CDR3 in DNA: TGTGCCAGCAGTTACGGGCAGGGCTCCTACGAGCAGTACTTC.

This sequence joins TRBV3-1 (or the pseudogene TRBV3-2) and TRBJ1-3; 8 bases line up with TRBD1. The CDR3 covers 15 residues. Germline V gives CDR1 LGHDT, CDR2 YNNKEL (reference sequence). The V gene end was trimmed by 4 bases and the J gene end by 4 bases; junction bases not matched to a gene: 6. CDR3 nucleotide sequence: TGTGCCAGCAGCCTTCAGGGGGCTGCGGGAAACACCATATATTTT. This codes for CASSLQGAAGNTIYF.

V is TRBV9 and J is TRBJ2-7; 7 nucleotides agree with TRBD2. The V gene's germline CDR1 is SGDLS and CDR2 YYNGEE. V shed 4 bases, J shed 3 bases, and the junction held 7 bases outside the gene matches. This CDR3 contains 14 residues. CDR3 nucleotides: TGTGCCAGCAGCCAGAGCGGGACCGACTACGAGCAGTACTTC. Translating it yields CASSQSGTDYEQYF.

This rearrangement joins TRBV5-6 to TRBJ2-3; 7 nucleotides agree with TRBD1. CDR1 is SGHDT, CDR2 YYEEEE, per germline. The CDR3 is 13 amino acids. V dropped 0 bases and J dropped 7; count of bases not matched to a gene: 2. CDR3 coding DNA: TGTGCCAGCAGCTTGGAGGGGGCCCATACGCAGTATTTT. Translated, it gives CASSLEGAHTQYF.

This rearrangement joins TRBV11-3 to TRBJ1-1; 8 positions match TRBD1. This CDR3 has 13 residues. Per the germline V gene, CDR1 is SGHNT and CDR2 is YENEEA. V lost 5 bases, J lost 1 base, and 0 bases stayed unmatched. CDR3 in DNA: TGTGCCAGCAGCGGACAGGGGAACACTGAAGCTTTCTTT. Protein: CASSGQGNTEAFF.

The chain joins TRBV2 to TRBJ2-3; possible D gene TRBD2, 6 bases. Germline V gene sequence: CDR1 SNHLY, CDR2 FYNNEI. V was clipped by 6 bases and J by 4 bases, with 14 bases between them. The CDR3 extends over 14 amino acids. The CDR3, as DNA: TGTGCCAGCAGCATTAGCGGCCACGCAGATACGCAGTATTTT. Its translation: CASSISGHADTQYF.

As regards this clone: The germline gene is not matched at one end of the junction; a read error may be the cause. Additional DNA sequences in this sample encode the identical CDR3. J is TRBJ2-3 and V is TRBV7-7, with 9 bases matching TRBD2. The CDR3 has 15 residues. CDR1 and CDR2 from the germline V gene are SSHAT and FNYEAQ (reference sequence). The DNA of the CDR3 is TGTGCTAGCAGCCGTGCGGGAGGGCCCTACGATACGCAGTATTTT. Protein sequence: CASSRAGGPYDTQYF.

The rearrangement joins TRBV27 to TRBJ1-1, with TRBD1 identical over 7 bases. The CDR3 length is 14 residues. The junction had 4 bases not matched to a gene; V was cut back by 5 bases and J by 1 base. Looked up from germline, CDR1 is MNHEY and CDR2 is SMNVEV (reference sequence). The CDR3 DNA follows: TGTGCCAGCAGTACCCGGACAGGGAACACTGAAGCTTTCTTT. Translation: CASSTRTGNTEAFF.

This chain uses TRBV4-2 with TRBJ2-7; D perhaps matches TRBD1 (5 bases). Germline loops: CDR1 LGHNA, CDR2 YNFKEQ. This CDR3 comprises 15 residues. V was shortened by 1 base and J by 3 bases, with 13 bases between the two germline ends. As DNA, the CDR3 is TGTGCCAGCAGCCAAGCCTTAGCAGGGAACTACGAGCAGTACTTC. This sequence encodes CASSQALAGNYEQYF.

The chain links TRBV10-3 to TRBJ2-1; D is possibly TRBD1 (6 bases). Trimming pared 0 bases from V and 2 bases from J, leaving 14 bases between. CDR3 length: 17 amino acids. Germline V CDR1 and CDR2: ENHRY, SYGVKD. The CDR3 protein is CAISESMGEGAYNEQFF. The CDR3 DNA reads TGTGCCATCAGTGAGTCTATGGGTGAGGGGGCCTACAATGAGCAGTTCTTC.

This chain uses TRBV30 with TRBJ1-1, with D possibly matching TRBD1 (5 bases). V lost 2 bases and J 1 base, leaving 11 bases between the germline ends. This CDR3 contains 14 residues. CDR1 is GTSNPN, CDR2 SVGIG, per germline (reference sequence). The CDR3 is CAWSRIDRNTEAFF. CDR3 sequence (DNA): TGTGCCTGGAGTCGAATAGACAGGAACACTGAAGCTTTCTTT.

The rearrangement links TRBV10-3 to TRBJ1-2, with TRBD1 matching 10 bases. V shed 2 bases, J shed 5 bases, and the junction held 8 bases outside the gene matches. The germline V gene has CDR1 ENHRY and CDR2 SYGVKD. This CDR3 is built from 16 residues. CDR3 DNA: TGTGCCATCAGTGAGCCGGGACAGGGGCTCCCTTATGGCTACACCTTC. It yields the protein CAISEPGQGLPYGYTF.

V usage is TRBV15 and J usage is TRBJ2-3, with 7 bases fitting TRBD2. Germline loops: CDR1 LNHNV, CDR2 YYDKDF (reference sequence). This CDR3 contains 17 residues. The V and J ends lost 0 bases and 4 bases, in that order; junction bases with no gene match: 10. CDR3 in amino acids: CATSRDIGGGRADTQYF. In DNA form, the CDR3 reads TGTGCCACCAGCAGAGATATTGGCGGGGGTAGGGCAGATACGCAGTATTTT.

The chain has TRBV7-9 and TRBJ2-7; tentatively, D is TRBD1 (6 bases). V shed 6 bases and J shed 7 bases, with 13 bases lying between them. The germline V gene encodes CDR1 SEHNR and CDR2 FQNEAQ (reference sequence). The CDR3 runs 12 residues. In nucleotides, the CDR3 is TGTGCCAGCAGATCTACAGGGTTGGAGCAGTACGTC. Amino acids: CASRSTGLEQYV.

The rearrangement links TRBV11-1 to TRBJ1-1; TRBD1 is a possible D gene (5 bases). V lost 3 bases and J 0 bases, leaving 11 bases between the germline ends. Per germline, CDR1 SGHAT and CDR2 FQDESV (reference sequence). This CDR3 spans 15 amino acids. CDR3 DNA: TGTGCCAGCAGCTTTTCCGGGACTTTGAACACTGAAGCTTTCTTT. Amino acid sequence: CASSFSGTLNTEAFF.

Regarding this clone: Different DNA sequences within this sample yield the same CDR3. The CDR3 is CASSLAGGYNEQFF. CDR3 nucleotides: TGTGCCAGCAGCTTAGCTGGGGGGTACAATGAGCAGTTCTTC. V gene TRBV7-3 combines with J gene TRBJ2-1; possibly TRBD2 for D (6 bases). V shed 2 bases and J shed 4 bases, with 9 bases lying between them. Germline V gene data show CDR1 as SGHTA and CDR2 as FQGTGA. This CDR3 has 14 amino acids.